This TCR beta chain was identified during a study of PD-L1 blockade in urothelial cancer. Across the study: Males with urothelial cancer arising in the bladder constituted about 90% of the roughly 30 patients.

Measured with immunoSEQ multiplex PCR; TCRdb has only the in-frame clones, and not every one. The repertoire holds some 53,000 clones, 75% seen once, with about 4.1% in the top ten. This CDR3 is 18 amino acids long. Germline CDR1 is MGHRA and CDR2 is YSYEKL. V trimming: 4 bases; J trimming: 0 bases; junction bases outside the gene matches: 14. On this clone itself: Antigen unknown.

Time point: pretreatment peripheral blood. Each patient supplied 1 to 8 pretreatment and on-treatment samples. Study findings and constraints: Below-median pretreatment blood TCR clonality was associated with improved progression-free and overall survival. Blood clones associated with the tumor expanded more at 3 weeks in durable-benefit patients.

The specimen was PBMCs, collected around atezolizumab (anti-PD-L1) treatment. The receptor was derived from a man in his 70s with urothelial cancer. The rearrangement joins TRBV4-1 to TRBJ2-7; 8 nucleotides line up with TRBD2. The CDR3 region has the DNA TGCGCCAGCAGCCCCCTGACGGGACTAGGGGTAAGCTCCTACGAGCAGTACTTC. It yields the protein CASSPLTGLGVSSYEQYF.